The rows below give T cell receptor beta chains drawn from one sample of a study of tumor-infiltrating lymphocytes in glioblastoma multiforme. TCRdb redid the calling of the multiplex PCR reads with MiXCR, one entry per CDR3 protein. In the table there are thousands of distinct CDR3 sequences, 74% of which are singletons. Specimen: brain tumor tissue. Source of these receptors: a male donor with glioblastoma. Both conserved end residues are part of each CDR3. D genes are given only for firm matches. Clone size is given for some rows only: seen once, a few or many times, or a class if the clone is expanded.

clone_size	j_call	cdr3_length	d_call	v_call	cdr3_aa	cdr3_nt
.	TRBJ2-1	14	.	TRBV6-6	CASTVPTAYNEQFF	TGTGCCAGCACCGTACCCACAGCCTACAATGAGCAGTTCTTC
.	TRBJ1-5	16	.	TRBV5-4	CASSLVGTPLSQPQHF	TGCGCCAGCAGCTTGGTTGGCACACCACTCAGCCAGCCCCAGCATTTT
.	TRBJ1-1	14	.	TRBV12-3/TRBV12-4	CASSVLGVGAEAFF	TGTGCCAGCAGTGTTTTGGGGGTCGGCGCTGAAGCTTTCTTT
.	TRBJ2-1	12	.	TRBV20-1	CSASNNGNEQFF	TGCAGTGCTAGCAACAACGGTAATGAGCAGTTCTTC
.	TRBJ1-2	13	.	TRBV28	CASSSGQIYGYTF	TGTGCCAGCAGCTCAGGACAGATCTATGGTTACACCTTC
once	TRBJ1-6	15	.	TRBV20-1	CSAPDGSPCNSPLHF	TGCAGTGCCCCCGACGGGAGCCCCTGTAATTCACCCCTTCACTTT
few	TRBJ1-4	14	TRBD1	TRBV12-3/TRBV12-4	CASSGDRGREKLFF	TGTGCCAGCAGCGGGGACAGGGGACGGGAAAAACTGTTTTTT
.	TRBJ1-4	12	.	TRBV20-1	CSADRAEEKLFF	TGCAGTGCTGACCGGGCTGAGGAAAAACTGTTTTTT
.	TRBJ2-3	15	.	TRBV20-1	CSARDMGFDTDTQYF	TGCAGTGCTAGAGACATGGGATTCGACACAGATACGCAGTATTTT
.	TRBJ2-7	15	.	TRBV11-2	CASSSRRGPFYEWYF	TGTGCCAGCAGCTCGAGGCGGGGGCCTTTCTACGAGTGGTACTTC
.	TRBJ1-1	15	.	TRBV29-1	CSVDPGRRMNTEAFF	TGCAGCGTTGACCCAGGGCGAAGGATGAACACTGAAGCTTTCTTT
.	TRBJ2-3	14	.	TRBV6-5	CASRRDFLRDTQYF	TGTGCCAGCAGGAGGGACTTCCTGCGGGATACGCAGTATTTT
.	TRBJ1-1	11	.	TRBV29-1	CSGADNTEAFF	TGCAGCGGGGCGGATAACACTGAAGCTTTCTTT
.	TRBJ2-1	13	TRBD2	TRBV2	CANMGGNYNGQFF	TGTGCCAACATGGGAGGGAACTACAATGGTCAGTTCTTC